This record looks at one T cell receptor (beta chain) sequence and its context. Antigen: not known. These data belong to a study of OX40 agonist ivuxolimab in advanced cancers. The overall study: Participants averaged approximately 60 years of age (range roughly 23 to 85) and were 75% to 90% male. Overall study findings and caveats: CD8+ T cells were the subset that, on average, had more expanded clones than CD4+. Blood T cells, both CD4+ and CD8+, expanded clonally by week 6 at 0.1 to 3.0 mg/kg.

TCRdb's copy holds only in-frame clones and misses some; the assay was immunoSEQ multiplex PCR. This table has 15,000 to 20,000 clones, 76% appearing once. With 6 bases clipped from V and 5 bases from J, the junction kept 10 bases outside the gene matches. CDR1 is SGHVS and CDR2 is FNYEAQ in the germline V gene. The CDR3 has 15 amino acids. This chain joins TRBV7-6 and TRBJ2-3; 8 nucleotides line up with TRBD1. The sequence came from an adult with an advanced solid tumor such as melanoma, head and neck, liver or kidney cancer. Sequencing used CD4+ or CD8+ T cells sorted from blood, obtained in a trial of the OX40 agonist ivuxolimab. DNA for the CDR3: TGTGCCAGCAGGCGAGACAGGGGCCGACGAGATACGCAGTATTTT. It specifies CASRRDRGRRDTQYF.